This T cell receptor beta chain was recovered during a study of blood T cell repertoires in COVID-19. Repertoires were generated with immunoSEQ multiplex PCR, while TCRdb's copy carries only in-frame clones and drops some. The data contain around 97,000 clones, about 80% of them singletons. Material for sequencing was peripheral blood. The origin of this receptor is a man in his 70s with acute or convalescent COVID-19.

The CDR3 protein is CASSYTVAVQETQYF. The DNA of the CDR3 is TGTGCCAGCAGTTACACTGTAGCGGTACAAGAGACCCAGTACTTC. The chain recombines TRBV6-5 with TRBJ2-5; weak D call: TRBD2 (6 bases). The CDR3 contains 15 residues. Germline V gene data show CDR1 as MNHEY and CDR2 as SVGAGI. Trimming took 2 bases from V and 2 from J, leaving 12 bases between them.